Below, one T cell receptor (beta chain) is given with its context. Trimming took 4 bases from V and 4 from J; bases not matched to a gene: 6. Germline V gene sequence: CDR1 MNHEY, CDR2 SVGAGI. The CDR3 length is 16 residues. This entry belongs to a study of T cell responses to AZD1222 COVID-19 vaccine. Measured with immunoSEQ multiplex PCR; TCRdb has only the in-frame clones, and not every one. The table includes more than 100,000 clones, roughly 87% detected once. The input for sequencing was peripheral blood, taken 28 days after the second AZD1222 dose. The chain uses TRBV6-5 and TRBJ2-1, with TRBD2 identical over 11 bases. The clonotype originates from an adult who received the AZD1222 COVID-19 vaccine. The CDR3 protein is CASSSNSGGAYNEQFF. In nucleotides, the CDR3 is TGTGCCAGCAGTTCTAATAGCGGGGGGGCGTACAATGAGCAGTTCTTC.